Listed below are T cell receptor beta chains from one sample, sequenced in a study of T cell responses to AZD1222 COVID-19 vaccine. Measured with immunoSEQ multiplex PCR; TCRdb has only the in-frame clones, and not every one. The table shows about 120,000 clones, with less than 95% occurring only once. The sequencing here drew on peripheral blood, taken on day 0 of AZD1222 vaccination. Receptors were obtained from an adult in good health. Both conserved end residues are part of each CDR3. Fields, in order: clone size, V gene, J gene, D gene, CDR3 length, CDR3 DNA, CDR3 protein. A D gene is named only where the DNA matches it firmly. Expanded clones get a size class; other rows say once, few or many, or leave the size out.

NA,TRBV21-1,TRBJ2-1,NA,14,TGTGCCAGCAGCCGCGGGACAGGGGGCCTTGAGCAGTTCTTC,CASSRGTGGLEQFF
NA,TRBV27,TRBJ1-2,TRBD1,13,TGTGCCAGCAGTCCTGGGACAGGGAATGGCTACACCTTC,CASSPGTGNGYTF
once,TRBV21-1,TRBJ1-2,NA,14,TGTGCCAGCACAGGGAACCTCAGGCACTATGGCTACACCTTC,CASTGNLRHYGYTF
NA,TRBV3-1/TRBV3-2,TRBJ1-3,TRBD1,16,TGTGCCAGCAGCCAAGAACTGACAGGGTCGGGAAACACCATATATTTT,CASSQELTGSGNTIYF
NA,TRBV28,TRBJ2-1,TRBD1,14,TGTGCCAGCAGTCTCCGGACAGGGGTGGGTGAGCAGTTCTTC,CASSLRTGVGEQFF
NA,TRBV6-5,TRBJ2-7,NA,16,TGTGCCAGCAGTTCCGATAGATGGGCCCTCTCCTACGAGCAGTACTTC,CASSSDRWALSYEQYF
NA,TRBV19,TRBJ1-5,TRBD1,16,TGTGCCAGTAGTACGGAGACAGGGTTTGGCAATCAGCCCCAGCATTTT,CASSTETGFGNQPQHF
NA,TRBV2,TRBJ2-3,TRBD2,18,TGTGCCAGCAGTCGCAGGACTAGCGGGAGCTCGAGCACAGATACGCAGTATTTT,CASSRRTSGSSSTDTQYF
few,TRBV5-5,TRBJ2-2,NA,16,TGTGCCAGCAGCCCCTTAGGACCCATGAACACCGGGGAGCTGTTTTTT,CASSPLGPMNTGELFF
NA,TRBV12-5,TRBJ1-5,NA,17,TGTGCTAGTGGTTTGGTATTAGGGCAGGGAAACGGACAGCCCCAGCATTTT,CASGLVLGQGNGQPQHF
few,TRBV29-1,TRBJ2-3,TRBD1,17,TGCAGCGTTAAGATAAGTGGGACAGGGGCACTGGCAGATACGCAGTATTTT,CSVKISGTGALADTQYF
NA,TRBV5-5,TRBJ1-1,NA,15,TGTGCCAGCAGCTTGGACCGTGGTCTGAACACTGAAGCTTTCTTT,CASSLDRGLNTEAFF
NA,TRBV3-1/TRBV3-2,TRBJ2-1,TRBD2,15,TGTGCCAGCAGTTCGGGAGGGCCGTTAGCCAATGAGCAGTTCTTC,CASSSGGPLANEQFF
NA,TRBV5-1,TRBJ1-4,TRBD1,15,TGCGCCAGCAGCTTGGGTCAGGGGGCAGGGGAAAAACTGTTTTTT,CASSLGQGAGEKLFF
NA,TRBV2,TRBJ1-2,NA,13,TGTGCCAGCAGGACAGGTGGAGACTATGGCTACACCTTC,CASRTGGDYGYTF
NA,TRBV5-5,TRBJ1-6,NA,17,TGTGCCAGCAGCCGAGACTACCGGGACTCCTATAATTCACCCCTCCACTTT,CASSRDYRDSYNSPLHF
NA,TRBV9,TRBJ2-1,TRBD1,16,TGTGCCAGCAGCGTAGCCCCAGGGGGCGTTAATAATGAGCAGTTCTTC,CASSVAPGGVNNEQFF
NA,TRBV7-9,TRBJ1-1,NA,13,TGTGCCAGCAGCTTAGACGGGCGTACTGAAGCTTTCTTT,CASSLDGRTEAFF
NA,TRBV6-2/TRBV6-3,TRBJ1-5,TRBD1,17,TGTGCCAGCAGTTACTCGATCGGGGACCGACGCAGGGGGGCCCAGCATTTT,CASSYSIGDRRRGAQHF
NA,TRBV13,TRBJ1-5,TRBD1,17,TGTGCCAGCAGCCCCTCTTACTACGACAGGGACAGTCAGCCCCAGCATTTT,CASSPSYYDRDSQPQHF
once,TRBV18,TRBJ1-1,NA,13,TGTGCCAGCTCACCGATTGAGGGAGCTGAAGCTTTCTTT,CASSPIEGAEAFF
NA,TRBV29-1,TRBJ1-6,NA,15,TGCAGCGCCTCGGACGGCAGTCCAGAATTATCACCCCTCCACTTT,CSASDGSPELSPLHF
NA,TRBV7-8,TRBJ1-6,TRBD1,15,TGTGCCAGCAGCCCCGGACAGGGGGACAATTCACCCCTCCACTTT,CASSPGQGDNSPLHF
NA,TRBV5-1,TRBJ2-2,TRBD2,16,TGCGCCAGCAGCACCGGACTAGCGGCCCGACCCGGGGAGCTGTTTTTT,CASSTGLAARPGELFF
NA,TRBV3-1/TRBV3-2,TRBJ1-1,NA,14,TGTGCCAGCAGCGCGGGTCCGAGGAACACTGAAGCTTTCTTT,CASSAGPRNTEAFF
NA,TRBV7-3,TRBJ2-1,NA,13,TGTGCCAGCAGCTTATCAGGATACAATGAGCAGTTCTTC,CASSLSGYNEQFF
NA,TRBV19,TRBJ2-5,NA,14,TGTGCCAGTAGTATAGGTTCATCGACGGAGACCCAGTACTTC,CASSIGSSTETQYF
NA,TRBV7-9,TRBJ2-2,TRBD2,14,TGTGCCTACAGCGGGGGGCCGGGCACCGGGGAGCTGTTTTTT,CAYSGGPGTGELFF
NA,TRBV11-2,TRBJ1-5,TRBD1,15,TGTGCCAGCAGCTTAGATCCAGGGGGGAGCCAGCCCCAGCATTTT,CASSLDPGGSQPQHF
NA,TRBV6-1,TRBJ1-1,NA,13,TGTGCCAGCAGTGAATTTGTGAACACTGAAGCTTTCTTT,CASSEFVNTEAFF